This paragraph covers one TCR beta chain sequence. Its antigen is undetermined. A multiplex PCR was run with 60 Vbeta primers and 13 Jbeta primers. The assay was immunoSEQ multiplex PCR, and TCRdb's table has in-frame clones only and misses some. The table records more than 110,000 clones, about 75% of them present only once. The sample belongs to a study of cytomegalovirus exposure and HLA in healthy donors. The CDR3 totals 17 residues. Trimming removed 1 base from V and 4 bases from J; junction bases left unmatched: 9. Per germline, CDR1 SEHNR and CDR2 FQNEAQ (reference sequence). Study results and caveats: Most TCRs appeared rarely, but some public TCRs recurred in many donors.

The TCR comes from a man younger than 30 in good health and CMV-seronegative. The rearrangement joins TRBV7-9 to TRBJ2-1, with 8 bases matching TRBD2. The sample was PBMCs. CDR3 amino acids: CASSLVPGLGIYNEQFF. The CDR3 DNA reads as TGTGCCAGCAGCTTAGTACCGGGACTAGGAATTTACAATGAGCAGTTCTTC.